This TCR beta chain was sequenced during a study of identical twins. This clonotype has more than one count but fewer than ten. CDR3 size: 18 residues. From germline, CDR1 is MDHEN and CDR2 SYDVKM. Trimming removed 2 bases at V and 0 bases at J, with 19 bases between. TCRdb reanalysed the 5' RACE reads using MiXCR and keeps one entry per CDR3 protein. The profile shows around 490,000 distinct CDR3 sequences, about 15% of them singletons. These data were also filed under a second study, of yellow fever vaccine responses in identical twins.

Sequenced input: CD4+ T cells sorted from blood. The receptor was derived from a woman under 30 in good health. J is TRBJ1-1 and V is TRBV28; possibly TRBD1 for D (6 bases). CDR3 in DNA: TGTGCCAGCAGTTTAGTAACTAGGACAGCCCTTATGAACACTGAAGCTTTCTTT. This sequence encodes CASSLVTRTALMNTEAFF.